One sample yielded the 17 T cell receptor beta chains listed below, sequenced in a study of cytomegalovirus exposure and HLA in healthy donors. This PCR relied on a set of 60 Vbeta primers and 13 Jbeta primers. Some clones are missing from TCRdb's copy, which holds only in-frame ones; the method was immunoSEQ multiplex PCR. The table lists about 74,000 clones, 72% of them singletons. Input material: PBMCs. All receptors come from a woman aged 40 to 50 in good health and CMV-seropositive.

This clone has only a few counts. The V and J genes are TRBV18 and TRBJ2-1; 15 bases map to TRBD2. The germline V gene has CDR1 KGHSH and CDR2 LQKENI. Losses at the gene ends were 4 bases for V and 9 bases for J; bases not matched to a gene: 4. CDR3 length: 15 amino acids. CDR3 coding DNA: TGTGCCAGCTCACTCAGGACTAGCGGGAGGGGTGAGCAGTTCTTC. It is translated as CASSLRTSGRGEQFF.

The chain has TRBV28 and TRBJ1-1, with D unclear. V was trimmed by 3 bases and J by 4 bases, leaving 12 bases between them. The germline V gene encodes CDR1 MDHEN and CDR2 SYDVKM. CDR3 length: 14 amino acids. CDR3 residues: CASSLASSGTEAFF. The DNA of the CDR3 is TGTGCCAGCAGTTTGGCCAGCTCGGGCACTGAAGCTTTCTTT.

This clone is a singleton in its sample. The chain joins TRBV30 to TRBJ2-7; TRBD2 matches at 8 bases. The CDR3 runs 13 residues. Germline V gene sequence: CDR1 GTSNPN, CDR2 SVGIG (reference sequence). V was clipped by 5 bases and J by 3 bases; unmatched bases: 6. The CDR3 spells CAWSRGVDYEQYF. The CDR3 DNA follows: TGTGCCTGGTCGCGGGGGGTGGACTACGAGCAGTACTTC.

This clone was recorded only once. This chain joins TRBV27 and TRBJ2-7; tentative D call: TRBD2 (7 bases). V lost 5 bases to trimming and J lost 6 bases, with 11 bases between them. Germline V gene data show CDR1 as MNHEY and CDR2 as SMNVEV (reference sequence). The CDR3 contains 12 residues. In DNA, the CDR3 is TGTGCCAGCAGTCTGGGGGGGGCCGAGCAGTACTTC. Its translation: CASSLGGAEQYF.

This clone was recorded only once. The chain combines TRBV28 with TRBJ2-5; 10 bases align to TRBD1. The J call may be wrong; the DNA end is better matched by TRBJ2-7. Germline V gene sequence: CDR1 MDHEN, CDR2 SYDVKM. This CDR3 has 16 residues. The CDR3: CASSTGGTGVTYEQYF. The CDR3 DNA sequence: TGTGCCAGCAGCACCGGCGGGACAGGGGTTACCTACGAGCAGTACTTC.

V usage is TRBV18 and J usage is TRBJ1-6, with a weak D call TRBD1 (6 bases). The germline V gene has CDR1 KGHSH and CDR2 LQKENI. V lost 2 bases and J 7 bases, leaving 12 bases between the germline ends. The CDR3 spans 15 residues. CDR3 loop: CASSPAGQSNSPLHF. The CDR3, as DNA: TGTGCCAGCTCACCAGCTGGACAGTCAAATTCACCCCTCCACTTT.

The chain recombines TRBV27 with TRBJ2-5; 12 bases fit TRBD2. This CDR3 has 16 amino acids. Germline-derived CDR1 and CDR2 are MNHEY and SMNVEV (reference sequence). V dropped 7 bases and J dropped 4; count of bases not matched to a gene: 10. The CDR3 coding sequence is TGTGCCAGCAAACGACTAGCGGGGGCCCAGGGAGAGACCCAGTACTTC. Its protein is CASKRLAGAQGETQYF.

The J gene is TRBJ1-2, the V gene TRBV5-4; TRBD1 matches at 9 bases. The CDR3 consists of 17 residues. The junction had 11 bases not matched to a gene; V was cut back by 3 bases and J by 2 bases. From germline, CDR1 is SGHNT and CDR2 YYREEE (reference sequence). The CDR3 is CASSSNRDRALNYGYTF. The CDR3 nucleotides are TGTGCCAGCAGCTCCAACCGGGACAGGGCTTTAAACTATGGCTACACCTTC.

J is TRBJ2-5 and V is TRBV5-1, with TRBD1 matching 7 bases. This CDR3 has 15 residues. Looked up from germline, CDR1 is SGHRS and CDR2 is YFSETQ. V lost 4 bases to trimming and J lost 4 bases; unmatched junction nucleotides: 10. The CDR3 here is CASSGLTGSGETQYF. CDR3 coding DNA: TGCGCCAGCAGCGGCCTGACAGGGTCGGGAGAGACCCAGTACTTC.

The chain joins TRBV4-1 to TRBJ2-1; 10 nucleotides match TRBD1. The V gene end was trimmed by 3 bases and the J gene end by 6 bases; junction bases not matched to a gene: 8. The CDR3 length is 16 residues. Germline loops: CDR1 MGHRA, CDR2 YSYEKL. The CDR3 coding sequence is TGCGCCAGCAGCCATCCCACTCGGGACAGGGGCAATGAGCAGTTCTTC. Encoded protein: CASSHPTRDRGNEQFF.

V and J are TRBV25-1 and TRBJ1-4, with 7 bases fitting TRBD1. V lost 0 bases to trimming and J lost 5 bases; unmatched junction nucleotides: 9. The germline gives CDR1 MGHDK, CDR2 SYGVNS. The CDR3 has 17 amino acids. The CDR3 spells CASSEYRGRVANEKLFF. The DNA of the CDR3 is TGTGCCAGCAGTGAATATAGGGGGCGGGTCGCGAATGAAAAACTGTTTTTT. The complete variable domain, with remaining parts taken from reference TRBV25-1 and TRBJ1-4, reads EADIYQTPRYLVIGTGKKITLECSQTMGHDKMYWYQQDPGMELHLIHYSYGVNSTEKGDLSSESTVSRIRTEHFPLTLESARPSHTSQYLCASSEYRGRVANEKLFFGSGTQLSVL.

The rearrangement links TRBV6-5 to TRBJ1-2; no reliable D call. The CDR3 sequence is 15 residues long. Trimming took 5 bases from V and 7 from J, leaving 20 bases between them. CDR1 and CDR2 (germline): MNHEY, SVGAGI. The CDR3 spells CASSRGPLLGSGYTF. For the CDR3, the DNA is TGTGCCAGCAGTCGAGGGCCCCTCCTCGGGAGTGGCTACACCTTC.

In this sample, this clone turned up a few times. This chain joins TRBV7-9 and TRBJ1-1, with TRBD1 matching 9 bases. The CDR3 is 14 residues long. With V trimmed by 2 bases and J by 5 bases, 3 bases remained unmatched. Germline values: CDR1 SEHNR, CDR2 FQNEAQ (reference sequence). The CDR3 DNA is TGTGCCAGCAGCTTAAACAGGGGGCAAACTGAAGCTTTCTTT. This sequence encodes CASSLNRGQTEAFF.

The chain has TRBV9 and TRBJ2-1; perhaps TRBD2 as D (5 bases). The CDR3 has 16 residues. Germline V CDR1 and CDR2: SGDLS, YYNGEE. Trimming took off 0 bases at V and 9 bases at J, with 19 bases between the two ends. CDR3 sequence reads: CASSVVVSARASEQFF. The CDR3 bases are TGTGCCAGCAGCGTAGTAGTGTCAGCGAGGGCTAGTGAGCAGTTCTTC.

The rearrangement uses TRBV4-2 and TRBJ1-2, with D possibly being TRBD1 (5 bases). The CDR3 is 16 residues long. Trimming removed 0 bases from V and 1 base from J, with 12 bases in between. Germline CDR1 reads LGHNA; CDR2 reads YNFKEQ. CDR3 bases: TGTGCCAGCAGCCAAGATACCCGACAGAGTAACTATGGCTACACCTTC. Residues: CASSQDTRQSNYGYTF.

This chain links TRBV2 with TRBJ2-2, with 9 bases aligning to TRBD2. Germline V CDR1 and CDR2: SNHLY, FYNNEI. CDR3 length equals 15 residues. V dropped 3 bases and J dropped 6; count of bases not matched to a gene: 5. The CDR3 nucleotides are TGTGCCAGCAGTGAGCGGGAGGGCCAAGCCGGGGAGCTGTTTTTT. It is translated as CASSEREGQAGELFF. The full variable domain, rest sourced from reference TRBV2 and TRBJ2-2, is EPEVTQTPSHQVTQMGQEVILRCVPISNHLYFYWYRQILGQKVEFLVSFYNNEISEKSEIFDDQFSVERPDGSNFTLKIRSTKLEDSAMYFCASSEREGQAGELFFGEGSRLTVL.

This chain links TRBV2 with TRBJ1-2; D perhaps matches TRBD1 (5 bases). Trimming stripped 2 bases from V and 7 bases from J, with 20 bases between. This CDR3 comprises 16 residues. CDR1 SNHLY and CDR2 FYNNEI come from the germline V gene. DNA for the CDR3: TGTGCCAGCAGTGAATCGGGGGGAAGGGGTTTTGCTGGCTACACCTTC. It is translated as CASSESGGRGFAGYTF.